The present entry profiles one T cell receptor beta chain with its context. What it binds is not known. Regarding time point: pre-reinfection, 55 to 20 weeks before reinfection detection. Sorted cells were sequenced directly ex vivo without any in vitro expansion. At all three reinfection time points, viable CD3+ CD8+ CD45RO- cells from a couple of donors served as controls. TCRdb's copy holds only in-frame clones and misses some; the assay was immunoSEQ multiplex PCR. The table records approximately 52,000 clones, 85% to 90% of them present only once. The source of the sample is a study of memory CD8 T cells in hepatitis C reinfection. For the study at large: Reinfection meant HCV RNA positivity after two negatives ≥60 days apart. Pre-reinfection samples were taken 55 to 20 weeks before detection.

Study findings and constraints: Four to six donors were too few for definitive public clonotype conclusions.

Sequenced sample: naive CD8+ T cells sorted from blood. The clonotype was recovered from a young man with hepatitis C virus infection.

In DNA form, the CDR3 reads TGTGCCAGCAGCCAATCCCTAGCGGGGGGGAATGAGGATACGCAGTATTTT. Protein: CASSQSLAGGNEDTQYF. The rearrangement joins TRBV7-6 to TRBJ2-3, with 12 bases fitting TRBD2. The germline V gene has CDR1 SGHVS and CDR2 FNYEAQ. The length of the CDR3 is 17 residues. V was pared by 5 bases and J by 6 bases, with 12 bases of the junction left unmatched.